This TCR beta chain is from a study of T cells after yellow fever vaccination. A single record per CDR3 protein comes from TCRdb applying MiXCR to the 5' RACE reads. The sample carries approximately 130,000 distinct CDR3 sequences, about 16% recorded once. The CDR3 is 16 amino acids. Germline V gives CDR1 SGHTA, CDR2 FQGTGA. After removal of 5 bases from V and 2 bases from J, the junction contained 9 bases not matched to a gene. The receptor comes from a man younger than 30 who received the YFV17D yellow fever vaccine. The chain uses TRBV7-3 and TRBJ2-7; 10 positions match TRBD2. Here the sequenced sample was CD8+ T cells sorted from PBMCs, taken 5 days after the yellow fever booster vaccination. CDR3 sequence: CASSLLAGAPPYEQYF. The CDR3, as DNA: TGTGCCAGCAGCCTGCTAGCGGGGGCCCCCCCCTACGAGCAGTACTTC.